The 17 T cell receptor beta chains below come from one sample, sequenced in a study of T cells in Graves' hyperthyroidism and ophthalmopathy. Amplified regions were TCR beta CDR3 sequences from RNA transcripts. Researchers ran a first-round RT-PCR on the TCR CDR3 using the HTBI primer set. TCRdb reanalysed the multiplex PCR reads using MiXCR and keeps one entry per CDR3 protein. The table shows hundreds of thousands of distinct CDR3 sequences, with approximately 24% occurring only once. Sequencing was done on a sample of blood. The receptors originated from a woman aged 30 to 39 with Graves' ophthalmopathy.

In this sample, this clonotype turned up many times. This chain links TRBV9 with TRBJ2-2, with 9 bases aligning to TRBD2. Unmatched junction bases numbered 15, after V lost 4 bases and J lost 5 bases. From germline, CDR1 is SGDLS and CDR2 YYNGEE. CDR3 length: 18 residues. This chain's CDR3 is CASSLGLAGTTQTGELFF. DNA of the CDR3: TGTGCCAGCAGCCTCGGCCTAGCGGGGACTACACAGACCGGGGAGCTGTTTTTT. The full variable domain, with the rest looked up from reference TRBV9 and TRBJ2-2, is DSGVTQTPKHLITATGQRVTLRCSPRSGDLSVYWYQQSLDQGLQFLIQYYNGEERAKGNILERFSAQQFPDLHSELNLSSLELGDSALYFCASSLGLAGTTQTGELFFGEGSRLTVL.

This clonotype was observed many times. J is TRBJ1-5 and V is TRBV12-3 or TRBV12-4, with 9 bases identical to TRBD1. The CDR3 has 14 residues. Unmatched junction bases numbered 4, after V lost 5 bases and J lost 5 bases. CDR3 sequence: CASSLGQGHQPQHF. CDR3 nucleotides: TGTGCCAGCAGTCTCGGACAGGGGCATCAGCCCCAGCATTTT.

This clonotype came up many times. V is TRBV5-5 and J is TRBJ1-5; tentative D call: TRBD1 (5 bases). There are 15 residues in the CDR3. With 4 bases removed from V and 0 bases from J, the gap between germline ends came to 11 bases. Germline V gene sequence: CDR1 SGHKS, CDR2 YYEKEE (reference sequence). CDR3 coding DNA: TGTGCCAGCAGCCCGGGGGGTTATAGCAATCAGCCCCAGCATTTT. Protein product: CASSPGGYSNQPQHF.

The chain recombines TRBV2 with TRBJ1-2; D remains ambiguous. Germline V gene lookup returns CDR1 SNHLY and CDR2 FYNNEI. V shed 6 bases and J shed 6 bases, with 20 bases lying between them. This CDR3 spans 15 amino acids. The CDR3 loop reads CASSPEADPPDGYTF. CDR3 coding DNA: TGTGCCAGCAGCCCTGAGGCCGACCCCCCTGATGGCTACACCTTC.

The chain couples TRBV7-9 to TRBJ1-1; D remains unclear. The V gene lost 0 bases and the J gene lost 7 bases, with 6 bases spanning the gap. The CDR3 has 12 residues. Germline values: CDR1 SEHNR, CDR2 FQNEAQ (reference sequence). The CDR3 region has the DNA TGTGCCAGCAGCTTAGCATATAATGAAGCTTTCTTT. Translated, it gives CASSLAYNEAFF.

Ten or more counts support this clonotype. The rearrangement uses TRBV7-9 and TRBJ1-1, with D perhaps TRBD1 (5 bases). This CDR3 spans 13 amino acids. Germline values: CDR1 SEHNR, CDR2 FQNEAQ (reference sequence). V lost 1 base and J lost 10, with 13 bases in between. In nucleotides, the CDR3 is TGTGCCAGCAGCTTAGGAACCGGGACTTTAGCTTTCTTT. Amino acid sequence: CASSLGTGTLAFF.

This clonotype was picked up a small number of times. V and J are TRBV11-2 and TRBJ1-6; D might be TRBD1 (5 bases). The germline V gene encodes CDR1 SGHAT and CDR2 FQNNGV. Trimming took off 3 bases at V and 13 bases at J, with 19 bases between the two ends. The CDR3 extends over 15 amino acids. In nucleotides, the CDR3 is TGTGCCAGCAGCTTCCGGGGGACGGGTTTCGATCCCCTCCACTTT. This codes for CASSFRGTGFDPLHF.

This clonotype was found many times. V gene TRBV12-3 or TRBV12-4 combines with J gene TRBJ2-2, with D unresolved. The CDR3 is 15 residues long. Trimming shortened V by 1 base and J by 4 bases, and 10 bases separated the two germline ends. The CDR3 sequence: CASSLGPLATGELFF. CDR3 in DNA: TGTGCCAGCAGTTTAGGACCACTCGCCACCGGGGAGCTGTTTTTT.

In its sample, this clonotype was seen once. The rearrangement uses TRBV11-2 and TRBJ1-2, with 9 bases aligning to TRBD1. V lost 4 bases and J lost 4; bases outside the gene matches: 13. CDR1 SGHAT and CDR2 FQNNGV come from the germline V gene. The CDR3 has 17 amino acids. CDR3 DNA sequence: TGTGCCAGCAGCTCCCAAGGCGGGACAGGGTCCTTCTATGGCTACACCTTC. Amino acid sequence: CASSSQGGTGSFYGYTF.

This clonotype has at least ten counts. This chain connects TRBV20-1 to TRBJ2-7; D not certain. This CDR3 contains 13 residues. Trimming removed 0 bases at V and 2 bases at J, with 8 bases between. Germline CDR1 DFQATT, CDR2 SNEGSKA (reference sequence). The CDR3 nucleotides are TGCAGTGCTAGAGACCTGACGGCCTACGAGCAGTACTTC. Residues: CSARDLTAYEQYF.

This clonotype was found many times. J is TRBJ1-5 and V is TRBV12-3 or TRBV12-4; D call uncertain. Trimming left V 6 bases short and J 1 base short, with 10 bases between. There are 14 residues in the CDR3. The CDR3 spells CASRTQDSNQPQHF. The CDR3 nucleotides are TGTGCCAGCAGGACTCAGGACAGCAATCAGCCCCAGCATTTT.

The chain recombines TRBV20-1 with TRBJ2-5; 8 bases are shared with TRBD2. The CDR3 runs to 12 residues. J gave up 5 bases and V 6 bases, and 5 bases lay outside the gene matches. Germline assignment: CDR1 DFQATT and CDR2 SNEGSKA (reference sequence). CDR3 coding DNA: TGCAGTGCCGGGGGGGGCCATGAGACCCAGTACTTC. Translating it yields CSAGGGHETQYF.

The chain uses TRBV12-3 or TRBV12-4 and TRBJ2-2; possibly TRBD1 for D (6 bases). Deletions cut 6 bases from V and 6 bases from J, with 11 bases between. The CDR3 loop spans 13 amino acids. The CDR3 spells CASRYRVPGELFF. CDR3 bases: TGTGCCAGCAGATACAGGGTACCCGGGGAGCTGTTTTTT.

This clonotype showed up just a few times. The J gene is TRBJ1-5, the V gene TRBV12-3 or TRBV12-4; 7 nucleotides line up with TRBD1. CDR3 length equals 15 residues. The V and J ends lost 5 bases and 2 bases, in that order; junction bases with no gene match: 6. For the CDR3, the DNA is TGTGCCAGCAGTCAACAGGGGAATGGCAATCAGCCCCAGCATTTT. Translation: CASSQQGNGNQPQHF.

This clonotype appeared many times. V gene TRBV12-3 or TRBV12-4 combines with J gene TRBJ1-2; D not resolved. CDR3 length: 15 amino acids. V shed 7 bases and J shed 4 bases, with 19 bases lying between them. CDR3 in amino acids: CASTPMGSSGYGYTF. The CDR3 DNA sequence: TGTGCCAGCACCCCCATGGGCAGTTCGGGCTATGGCTACACCTTC.

This clonotype has just a few counts. The chain uses TRBV12-3 or TRBV12-4 and TRBJ2-6; D gene ambiguous. The V and J ends lost 7 bases and 0 bases respectively, with 4 bases between them. CDR3 length: 13 residues. CDR3 nucleotide sequence: TGTGCCAGCATCCACTCTGGGGCCAACGTCCTGACTTTC. Translation gives CASIHSGANVLTF.

The chain carries TRBV6-1 and TRBJ2-5, with D unclear. This CDR3 comprises 12 residues. V lost 3 bases and J 3 bases, leaving 5 bases between the germline ends. The V gene's germline CDR1 is MNHNS and CDR2 SASEGT. The chain's CDR3 is CASSEFEETQYF. DNA of the CDR3: TGTGCCAGCAGTGAGTTCGAAGAGACCCAGTACTTC.